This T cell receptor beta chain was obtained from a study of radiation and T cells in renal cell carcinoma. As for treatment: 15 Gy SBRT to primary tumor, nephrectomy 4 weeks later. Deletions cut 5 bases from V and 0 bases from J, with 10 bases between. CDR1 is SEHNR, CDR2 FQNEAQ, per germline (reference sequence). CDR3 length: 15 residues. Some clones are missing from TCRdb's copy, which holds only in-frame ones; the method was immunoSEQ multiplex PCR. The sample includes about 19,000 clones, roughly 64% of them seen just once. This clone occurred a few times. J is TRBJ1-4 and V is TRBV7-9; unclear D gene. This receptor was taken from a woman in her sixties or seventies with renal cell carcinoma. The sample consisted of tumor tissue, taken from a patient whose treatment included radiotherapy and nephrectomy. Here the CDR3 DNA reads TGTGCCAGCAGCCCGACGAATCCAACTAATGAAAAACTGTTTTTT. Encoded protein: CASSPTNPTNEKLFF.